This is a list of T cell receptor beta chains from one sample in a study of shared clonotypes between healthy human individuals. The assay was immunoSEQ multiplex PCR, and TCRdb's table has in-frame clones only and misses some. The table records nearly 1,000,000 clones, over 75% of them present only once. Sequences were obtained from memory CD4+ T cells sorted from blood. These receptors were obtained from a man aged 18-30 years in good health. The CDR3 runs from the conserved cysteine through the conserved F or W. The D gene is left open where the match is weak. The size of a clone is reported for some rows only, either as once, few or many, or as a class for expanded clones.

.,TRBJ2-1,TRBV7-2,.,TGTGCCAGCAGCACCACGGGAGACTACAATGAGCAGTTCTTC,CASSTTGDYNEQFF
.,TRBJ2-5,TRBV2,.,TGTGCCAGCAGGGATCCTCTCCGGGGGGCCCGAGAGACCCAGTACTTC,CASRDPLRGARETQYF
.,TRBJ2-6,TRBV6-5,.,TGTGCCAGCCGGCAGCCAGGGGCCAACGTCCTGACTTTC,CASRQPGANVLTF
.,TRBJ1-1,TRBV5-5,few,TGTGCCAGCAGGGATGGACGGGTGAACACTGAAGCTTTCTTT,CASRDGRVNTEAFF
.,TRBJ1-1,TRBV28,once,TGTGCCAGCAGTAGGTCCGTGGGCACTGAAGCTTTCTTT,CASSRSVGTEAFF
TRBD1,TRBJ2-2,TRBV19,.,TGTGCCAGTAGCGCTACAGGGGCGAACACCGGGGAGCTGTTTTTT,CASSATGANTGELFF
TRBD1,TRBJ2-7,TRBV15,.,TGTGCCACCAGCAGGCCACTGGGGACAGGGGCCTACGAGCAGTACTTC,CATSRPLGTGAYEQYF
.,TRBJ1-4,TRBV28,.,TGTGCCAGCAGTCAACCCCAGGGACTTAATGAAAAACTGTTTTTT,CASSQPQGLNEKLFF
TRBD2,TRBJ2-3,TRBV30,.,TGTGCCTGGGAGCGGGGGAGGAGTCAAGATACGCAGTATTTT,CAWERGRSQDTQYF
TRBD1,TRBJ2-7,TRBV5-1,.,TGCGCCAGCAGCCTAGGGACAGGGCCCGAGCAGTACTTC,CASSLGTGPEQYF
.,TRBJ1-1,TRBV5-1,.,TGCGCCAGCAGCTTGTTAGGGGGGGACACTGAAGCTTTCTTT,CASSLLGGDTEAFF
TRBD1,TRBJ2-7,TRBV10-3,.,TGTGCCATCAGTGCGAGGGACAGAGGGCCGTACGAGCAGTACTTC,CAISARDRGPYEQYF
.,TRBJ2-7,TRBV5-1,.,TGCGCCAGCAGCTTGGAGTACAGCTACGAGCAGTACTTC,CASSLEYSYEQYF
TRBD1,TRBJ1-4,TRBV2,.,TGTGCCAGCAGTAGTACCGGGACAGGGGGCTTTAATGAAAAACTGTTTTTT,CASSSTGTGGFNEKLFF
.,TRBJ2-1,TRBV14,.,TGTGCCAGCAGTCTACGTAAAGATGGCAATGAGCAGTTCTTC,CASSLRKDGNEQFF
TRBD1,TRBJ2-2,TRBV7-9,.,TGTGCCAGCAGCCTGGCAGGGACAGGGTACACCGGGGAGCTGTTTTTT,CASSLAGTGYTGELFF
TRBD2,TRBJ2-3,TRBV10-2,many,TGCGCCAGTGGACTAGCGGGAAGGGTAGATACGCAGTATTTT,CASGLAGRVDTQYF
TRBD1,TRBJ2-3,TRBV4-3,.,TGCGCCAGCAGCCTTCAGGGCAGGGGGAGTCCAGATACGCAGTATTTT,CASSLQGRGSPDTQYF
.,TRBJ1-2,TRBV2,.,TGTGCCAGCAGTGTGGGACGGGAACCGGGTTATGGCTACACCTTC,CASSVGREPGYGYTF
.,TRBJ1-6,TRBV7-2,.,TGTGCCAGCAGCTTAGTACCAGAATCACCCCTCCACTTT,CASSLVPESPLHF
.,TRBJ2-3,TRBV9,few,TGTGCCAGCAGCCCCCACGGCGGGGCCAGCACAGATACGCAGTATTTT,CASSPHGGASTDTQYF
TRBD1,TRBJ2-3,TRBV2,.,TGTGCCAGCAGTAACAGGGGGCCCACCGTCGTGCAGTATTTT,CASSNRGPTVVQYF
TRBD1,TRBJ2-7,TRBV19,.,TGTGCCACTCAACAGGGGACCGCCTACGAGCAGTACTTC,CATQQGTAYEQYF
.,TRBJ2-7,TRBV28,.,TGTGCCAGCAGTTCGACGGGGGATAGCTCCTACGAGCAGTACTTC,CASSSTGDSSYEQYF
.,TRBJ2-3,TRBV7-2,once,TGTGCCAGCAGCCCAAACCTGGGGGATACGCAGTATTTT,CASSPNLGDTQYF
.,TRBJ1-5,TRBV5-1,few,TGCGCCAGCAGCTTGACAGGGAATAGCAATCAGCCCCAGCATTTT,CASSLTGNSNQPQHF
.,TRBJ2-7,TRBV5-5,.,TGTGCCAGCAGAAACCGGGGAACGGGTCCTACCTACGAGCAGTACTTC,CASRNRGTGPTYEQYF